A single sample is the source of the 19 T cell receptor beta chains below, sequenced in a study of blood T cell repertoires in COVID-19. Clones were read by immunoSEQ multiplex PCR, and TCRdb kept only the in-frame ones, dropping some. This sample has over 70,000 clones, with roughly three quarters found just once. The sequenced material came from peripheral blood. These receptors were collected from a woman over 75 with acute or convalescent COVID-19.

V gene TRBV18 combines with J gene TRBJ2-1, with TRBD2 identical over 10 bases. Germline values: CDR1 KGHSH, CDR2 LQKENI. The trim removed 3 bases at V and 4 bases at J, leaving 3 bases unmatched. CDR3 size: 15 residues. DNA of the CDR3: TGTGCCAGCTCACCGGGACTAGCGACTTACAATGAGCAGTTCTTC. Translated, it gives CASSPGLATYNEQFF. Filled out from reference TRBV18 and TRBJ2-1, the complete variable domain reads NAGVMQNPRHLVRRRGQEARLRCSPMKGHSHVYWYRQLPEEGLKFMVYLQKENIIDESGMPKERFSAEFPKEGPSILRIQQVVRGDSAAYFCASSPGLATYNEQFFGPGTRLTVL.

J is TRBJ1-4 and V is TRBV30, with 7 bases aligning to TRBD1. This CDR3 is 15 amino acids long. Germline CDR1 and CDR2: GTSNPN and SVGIG (reference sequence). J lost 6 bases, V lost 1 base, and 8 bases had no gene match. The DNA for the CDR3 is TGTGCCTGGAGTGACGTCGGGACAGAAGATGAAAAACTGTTTTTT. Protein: CAWSDVGTEDEKLFF.

This rearrangement joins TRBV13 to TRBJ1-1, with 8 bases that match TRBD1. With 5 bases clipped from V and 0 bases from J, the junction kept 20 bases outside the gene matches. Germline CDR1 reads PRHDT; CDR2 reads FYEKMQ (reference sequence). The CDR3 totals 20 residues. The chain's CDR3 is CASSANHYDRGGFLNTEAFF. The CDR3 DNA follows: TGTGCCAGCAGCGCCAATCATTACGACAGGGGAGGATTCTTGAACACTGAAGCTTTCTTT.

The chain has TRBV6-5 and TRBJ2-7; D gene unclear. CDR1 and CDR2 from the germline V gene are MNHEY and SVGAGI. Deletions cut 4 bases from V and 2 bases from J, with 3 bases between. The CDR3 length is 11 residues. The CDR3 here is CASSSAYEQYF. The CDR3 region has the DNA TGTGCCAGCAGTTCAGCCTACGAGCAGTACTTC.

There are a few counts of this clone. The chain combines TRBV18 with TRBJ2-5; D uncertain. There are 14 residues in the CDR3. Trimming stripped 2 bases from V and 5 bases from J, with 12 bases between. Germline lookup yields CDR1 KGHSH and CDR2 LQKENI. DNA for the CDR3: TGTGCCAGCTCACCAGCGGCCCCGGTGGAGACCCAGTACTTC. Amino acid sequence: CASSPAAPVETQYF.

This clone has only one observation. The chain joins TRBV7-3 to TRBJ2-2; possible D gene TRBD2, 6 bases. The germline V gene encodes CDR1 SGHTA and CDR2 FQGTGA. The CDR3 length is 14 residues. Trimming removed 5 bases from V and 2 bases from J, with 9 bases in between. CDR3 amino acids: CASSPTRNTGELFF. Written as DNA, the CDR3 is TGTGCCAGCAGCCCGACTAGAAACACCGGGGAGCTGTTTTTT.

This clone has a single count. The V and J genes are TRBV19 and TRBJ2-7; TRBD1 matches 8 bases. V trimming: 5 bases; J trimming: 7 bases; junction bases outside the gene matches: 4. The CDR3 is made up of 12 amino acids. Germline CDR1 LNHDA, CDR2 SQIVND (reference sequence). This CDR3 is CASSGQGREQYF. The DNA of the CDR3 is TGTGCCAGTAGTGGACAGGGCCGGGAGCAGTACTTC.

This rearrangement joins TRBV18 to TRBJ2-3; 8 bases map to TRBD2. CDR3 length: 14 amino acids. J lost 5 bases, V lost 4 bases, and 5 bases had no gene match. Germline CDR1 KGHSH, CDR2 LQKENI. The CDR3 sequence is CASSRSGRGDTQYF. CDR3 in DNA: TGTGCCAGCTCACGAAGCGGGAGAGGAGATACGCAGTATTTT.

A few counts support this clone. The chain employs TRBV24-1 and TRBJ2-1, with 12 bases lining up with TRBD2. CDR1 KGHDR and CDR2 SFDVKD come from the germline V gene. CDR3 length equals 19 residues. Trimming cost V 3 bases and J 6 bases; bases outside gene matches: 14. The CDR3 loop reads CATSDVSSLTSGSSNEQFF. DNA of the CDR3: TGTGCCACCAGTGATGTATCTTCCTTGACTAGCGGGAGTTCCAATGAGCAGTTCTTC.

The V and J genes are TRBV9 and TRBJ2-5; 7 bases are shared with TRBD2. The CDR3 sequence is 15 residues long. V lost 4 bases to trimming and J lost 4 bases; unmatched junction nucleotides: 10. CDR1 and CDR2 from the germline V gene are SGDLS and YYNGEE. CDR3 in amino acids: CASSPSGGGGETQYF. CDR3 DNA sequence: TGTGCCAGCAGCCCTTCGGGAGGCGGGGGAGAGACCCAGTACTTC.

The V call is TRBV6-5, the J call TRBJ1-6; D unresolved. Germline CDR1 MNHEY, CDR2 SVGAGI. Trimming stripped 4 bases from V and 6 bases from J, with 13 bases between. The CDR3 has 15 amino acids. The CDR3 region is CASSFRTGANSPLHF. DNA of the CDR3: TGTGCCAGCAGTTTCCGGACTGGAGCTAATTCACCCCTCCACTTT.

This clone is a singleton in its sample. V usage is TRBV6-1 and J usage is TRBJ1-6; tentatively, D is TRBD1 (5 bases). The germline gives CDR1 MNHNS, CDR2 SASEGT. The CDR3 is 17 amino acids. V lost 2 bases, J lost 6 bases, and 17 bases lay in between. The CDR3 region has the DNA TGTGCCAGCAGTGAATTTAGTGGCAGGGCGGCTAATTCACCCCTCCACTTT. Its translation: CASSEFSGRAANSPLHF.

With respect to this clone: One end of the junction fails to match germline, which may point to a read error. CDR3 in amino acids: CASMTGANAEAFF. The CDR3 DNA sequence: TGTGCCAGCATGACAGGTGCGAACGCTGAAGCTTTCTTT. The gene calls are TRBV6-6 and TRBJ1-1; possible D gene TRBD1, 6 bases. This CDR3 is 13 amino acids long. The germline V gene has CDR1 MNHNY and CDR2 SVGAGI (reference sequence).

In its sample, this clone was seen many times. J is TRBJ1-3 and V is TRBV6-1; no reliable D call. The ends were cut back, 3 bases at V and 1 base at J, with 7 bases in the middle. CDR1 MNHNS and CDR2 SASEGT come from the germline V gene. The CDR3 covers 14 residues. Written as DNA, the CDR3 is TGTGCCAGCAGTGATCCGGGATCTGGAAACACCATATATTTT. Its protein product is CASSDPGSGNTIYF.

The J gene is TRBJ1-2, the V gene TRBV4-3; 9 nucleotides agree with TRBD1. Unmatched junction bases numbered 1, after V lost 0 bases and J lost 5 bases. Germline CDR1 is LGHNA and CDR2 is YSLEER. The CDR3 loop spans 14 amino acids. This chain's CDR3 is CASSQETGGYGYTF. The CDR3 nucleotides are TGCGCCAGCAGCCAAGAGACAGGGGGGTATGGCTACACCTTC.

V usage is TRBV7-9 and J usage is TRBJ1-2; 7 positions match TRBD1. V lost 5 bases, J lost 2 bases, and 8 bases stayed unmatched. Germline CDR1 is SEHNR and CDR2 is FQNEAQ (reference sequence). The CDR3 runs to 15 residues. The CDR3 nucleotides read TGTGCCAGCAGCCGTTCAGGGGGACCAAACTATGGCTACACCTTC. Protein: CASSRSGGPNYGYTF.

J is TRBJ1-3 and V is TRBV7-2; TRBD1 is a possible D gene (5 bases). V was trimmed by 5 bases and J by 0 bases, leaving 14 bases between them. CDR3 length: 16 amino acids. In germline, CDR1 is SGHTA, CDR2 FQGNSA. This CDR3 is CASSPGGVGSGNTIYF. In DNA form, the CDR3 reads TGTGCCAGCAGCCCCGGGGGGGTCGGCTCTGGAAACACCATATATTTT.

This clone was observed a single time. The chain combines TRBV20-1 with TRBJ2-5; no reliable D call. CDR1 and CDR2 from the germline V gene are DFQATT and SNEGSKA (reference sequence). V shed 3 bases and J shed 7 bases, with 9 bases lying between them. The CDR3 covers 11 residues. CDR3 in DNA: TGCAGTGCTAGTGCGAGTACGACCCAGTACTTC. Its translation: CSASASTTQYF.

This clone is a singleton in its sample. The chain employs TRBV5-1 and TRBJ2-3, with TRBD1 as a possible D gene (6 bases). Trimming left V 2 bases short and J 0 bases short, with 10 bases between. CDR1 and CDR2 (germline): SGHRS, YFSETQ. The CDR3 spans 15 residues. The CDR3 reads CASSLQDRSTDTQYF. Written as DNA, the CDR3 is TGCGCCAGCAGCTTACAGGACAGAAGCACAGATACGCAGTATTTT.